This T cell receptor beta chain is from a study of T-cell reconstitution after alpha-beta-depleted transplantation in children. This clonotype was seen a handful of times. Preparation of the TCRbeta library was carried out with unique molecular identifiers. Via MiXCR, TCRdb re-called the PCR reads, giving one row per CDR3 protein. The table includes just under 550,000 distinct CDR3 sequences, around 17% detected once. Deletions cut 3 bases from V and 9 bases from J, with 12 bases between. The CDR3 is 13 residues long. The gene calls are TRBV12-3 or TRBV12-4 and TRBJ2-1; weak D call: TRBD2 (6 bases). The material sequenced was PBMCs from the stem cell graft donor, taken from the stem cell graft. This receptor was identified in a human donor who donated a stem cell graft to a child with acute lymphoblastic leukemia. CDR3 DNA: TGTGCCAGCAGTTTGGGAGGAGATCGTGAGCAGTTCTTC. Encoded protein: CASSLGGDREQFF.